This T cell receptor (beta chain) stems from a study of CD8 T cells in ankylosing spondylitis. The CDR3 is 13 amino acids. Between the trimmed V and J ends, which lost 4 bases and 1 base, there was a span of 7 bases. Study conclusions and caveats: The authors found the disease-linked clones to be CD8+ and relatively rare in peripheral blood. Matched synovial fluid from ankylosing spondylitis patients was reported to be enriched for disease-linked clones. Existing reports had already noted some motif variants in reactive arthritis synovial fluid and blood.

Ten or more counts support this clonotype. Its specificity is unknown. TCRdb re-analysed the 5' RACE reads in MiXCR, keeping a single row per CDR3 protein. The sample shows about 24,000 distinct CDR3 sequences, 13% of them seen only once. This sequence joins TRBV12-3 or TRBV12-4 and TRBJ1-1; the D is unclear. Material: blood. This clonotype was sampled from a male donor with ankylosing spondylitis or in good health (not recorded which). Written as DNA, the CDR3 is TGTGCCAGCAGTTCCGGACCGAACACTGAAGCTTTCTTT. Its translation: CASSSGPNTEAFF.